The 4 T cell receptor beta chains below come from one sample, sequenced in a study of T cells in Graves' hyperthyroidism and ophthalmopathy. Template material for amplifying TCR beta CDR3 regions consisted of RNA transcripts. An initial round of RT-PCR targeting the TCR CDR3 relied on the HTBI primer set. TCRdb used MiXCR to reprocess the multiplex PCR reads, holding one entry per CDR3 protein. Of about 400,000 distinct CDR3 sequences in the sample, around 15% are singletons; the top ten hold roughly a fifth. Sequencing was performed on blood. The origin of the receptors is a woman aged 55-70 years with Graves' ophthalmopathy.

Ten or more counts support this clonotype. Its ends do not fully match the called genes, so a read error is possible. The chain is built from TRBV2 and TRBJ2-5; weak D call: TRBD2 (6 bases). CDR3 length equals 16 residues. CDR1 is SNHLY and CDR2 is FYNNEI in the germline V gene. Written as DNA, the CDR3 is TGTGCCAGCAGTGTTGGAGTCCGGGACTCTCAAGGGACCCAGTACTTC. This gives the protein CASSVGVRDSQGTQYF.

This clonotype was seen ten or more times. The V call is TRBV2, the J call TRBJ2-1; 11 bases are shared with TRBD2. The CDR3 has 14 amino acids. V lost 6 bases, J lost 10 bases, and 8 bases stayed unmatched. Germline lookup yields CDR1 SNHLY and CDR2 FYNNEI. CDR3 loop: CASRTPLAGGEQFF. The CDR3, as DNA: TGTGCCAGCAGAACACCCCTAGCGGGAGGCGAGCAGTTCTTC.

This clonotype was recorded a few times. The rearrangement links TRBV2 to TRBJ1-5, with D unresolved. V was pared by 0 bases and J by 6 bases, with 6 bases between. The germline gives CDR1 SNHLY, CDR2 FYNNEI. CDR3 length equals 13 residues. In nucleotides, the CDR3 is TGTGCCAGCAGTGAAGCCCTCCTTCAGCCCCAGCATTTT. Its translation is CASSEALLQPQHF.

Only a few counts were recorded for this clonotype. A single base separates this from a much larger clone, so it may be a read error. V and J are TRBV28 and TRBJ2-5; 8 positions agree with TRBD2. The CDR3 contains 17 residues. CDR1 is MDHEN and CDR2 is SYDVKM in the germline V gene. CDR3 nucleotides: TGTGCCGGCAGTTTAGGGCCGTTGTCGGGAGGGGGAGAGACCCAGTACTTC. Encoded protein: CAGSLGPLSGGGETQYF.